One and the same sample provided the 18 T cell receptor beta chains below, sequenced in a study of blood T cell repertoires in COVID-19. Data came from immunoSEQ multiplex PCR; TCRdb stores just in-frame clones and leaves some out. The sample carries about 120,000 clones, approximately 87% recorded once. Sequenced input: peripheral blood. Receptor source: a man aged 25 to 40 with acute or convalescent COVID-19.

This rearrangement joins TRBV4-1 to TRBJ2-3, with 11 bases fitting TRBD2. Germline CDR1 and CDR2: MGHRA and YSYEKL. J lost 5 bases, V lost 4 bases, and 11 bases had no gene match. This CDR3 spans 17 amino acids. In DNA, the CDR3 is TGCGCCAGCAGCCCTATGGCTAGCGGGAGGTTTCAAGATACGCAGTATTTT. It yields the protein CASSPMASGRFQDTQYF.

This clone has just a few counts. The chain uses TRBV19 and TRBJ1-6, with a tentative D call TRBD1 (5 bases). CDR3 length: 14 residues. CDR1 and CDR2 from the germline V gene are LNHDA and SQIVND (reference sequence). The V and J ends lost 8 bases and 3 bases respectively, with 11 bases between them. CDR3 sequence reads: CASGRALYNSPLHF. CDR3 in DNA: TGTGCCAGTGGCAGGGCCCTCTATAATTCACCCCTCCACTTT.

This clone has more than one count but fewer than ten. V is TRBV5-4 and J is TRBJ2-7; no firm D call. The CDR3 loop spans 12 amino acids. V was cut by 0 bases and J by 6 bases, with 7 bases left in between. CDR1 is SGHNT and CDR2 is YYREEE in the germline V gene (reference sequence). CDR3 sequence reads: CASSLGRTEQYF. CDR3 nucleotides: TGTGCCAGCAGCTTGGGGAGAACCGAGCAGTACTTC.

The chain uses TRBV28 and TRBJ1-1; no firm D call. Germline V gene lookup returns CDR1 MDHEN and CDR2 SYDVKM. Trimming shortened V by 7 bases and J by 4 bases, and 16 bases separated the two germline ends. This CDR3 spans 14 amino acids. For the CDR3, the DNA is TGTGCCAGCACCCCCCAAGGCCGGGTCACTGAAGCTTTCTTT. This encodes CASTPQGRVTEAFF.

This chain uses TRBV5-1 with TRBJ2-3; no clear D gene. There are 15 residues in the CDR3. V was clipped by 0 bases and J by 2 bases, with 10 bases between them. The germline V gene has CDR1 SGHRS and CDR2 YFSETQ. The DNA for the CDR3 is TGCGCCAGCAGCTTGGGATCTAGGTACACAGATACGCAGTATTTT. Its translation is CASSLGSRYTDTQYF. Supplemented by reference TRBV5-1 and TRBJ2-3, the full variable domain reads KAGVTQTPRYLIKTRGQQVTLSCSPISGHRSVSWYQQTPGQGLQFLFEYFSETQRNKGNFPGRFSGRQFSNSRSEMNVSTLELGDSALYLCASSLGSRYTDTQYFGPGTRLTVL.

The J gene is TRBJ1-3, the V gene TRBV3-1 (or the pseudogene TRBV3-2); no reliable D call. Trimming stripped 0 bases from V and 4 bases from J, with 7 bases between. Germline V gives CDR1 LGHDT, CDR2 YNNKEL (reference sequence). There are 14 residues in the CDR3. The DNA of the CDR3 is TGTGCCAGCAGCCAAGACCGCCTAGGAAACACCATATATTTT. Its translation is CASSQDRLGNTIYF.

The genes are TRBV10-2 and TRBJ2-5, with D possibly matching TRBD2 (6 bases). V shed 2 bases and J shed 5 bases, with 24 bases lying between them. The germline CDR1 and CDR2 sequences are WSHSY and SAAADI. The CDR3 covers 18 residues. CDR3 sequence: CASSEATALAATRETQYF. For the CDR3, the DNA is TGCGCCAGCAGTGAGGCGACCGCTTTAGCGGCCACCAGGGAGACCCAGTACTTC.

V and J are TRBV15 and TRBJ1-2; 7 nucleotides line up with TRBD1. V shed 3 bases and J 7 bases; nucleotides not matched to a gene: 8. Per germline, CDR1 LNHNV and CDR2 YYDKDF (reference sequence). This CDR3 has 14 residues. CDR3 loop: CATSSRTGAFGYTF. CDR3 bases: TGTGCCACCAGCAGTAGGACAGGCGCATTTGGCTACACCTTC.

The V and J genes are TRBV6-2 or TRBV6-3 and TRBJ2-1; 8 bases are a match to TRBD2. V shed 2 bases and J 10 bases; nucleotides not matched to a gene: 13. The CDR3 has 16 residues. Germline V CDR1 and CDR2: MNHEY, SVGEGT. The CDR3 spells CASSYRVGRASREQFF. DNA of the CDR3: TGTGCCAGCAGTTACCGCGTCGGGAGGGCCTCTCGGGAGCAGTTCTTC.

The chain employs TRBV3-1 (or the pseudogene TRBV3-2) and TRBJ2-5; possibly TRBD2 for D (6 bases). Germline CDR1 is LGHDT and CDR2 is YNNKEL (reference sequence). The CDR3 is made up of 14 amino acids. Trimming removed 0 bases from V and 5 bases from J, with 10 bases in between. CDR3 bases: TGTGCCAGCAGCCAAGAAGGAGGGGCGGAGACCCAGTACTTC. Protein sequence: CASSQEGGAETQYF.

The CDR3 reads CASSFGSDRGSEYF. Here the CDR3 DNA reads TGTGCCAGCAGCTTTGGATCGGACAGGGGTTCGGAGTACTTC. This chain connects TRBV5-6 to TRBJ2-7; TRBD1 aligns across 9 bases. CDR1 is SGHDT, CDR2 YYEEEE, per germline. V shed 2 bases and J 11 bases; nucleotides not matched to a gene: 11. There are 14 residues in the CDR3.

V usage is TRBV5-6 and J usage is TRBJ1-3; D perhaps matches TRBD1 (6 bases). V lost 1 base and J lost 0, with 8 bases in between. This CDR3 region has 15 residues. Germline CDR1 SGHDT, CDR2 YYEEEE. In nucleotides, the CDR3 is TGTGCCAGCAGCTTGTCGGACAGCTCTGGAAACACCATATATTTT. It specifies CASSLSDSSGNTIYF.

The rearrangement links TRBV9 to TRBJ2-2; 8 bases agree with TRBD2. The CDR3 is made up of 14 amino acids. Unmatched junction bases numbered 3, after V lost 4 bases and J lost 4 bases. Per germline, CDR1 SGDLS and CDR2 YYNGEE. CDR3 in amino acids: CASSPGLVTGELFF. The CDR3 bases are TGTGCCAGCAGCCCGGGACTAGTCACCGGGGAGCTGTTTTTT.

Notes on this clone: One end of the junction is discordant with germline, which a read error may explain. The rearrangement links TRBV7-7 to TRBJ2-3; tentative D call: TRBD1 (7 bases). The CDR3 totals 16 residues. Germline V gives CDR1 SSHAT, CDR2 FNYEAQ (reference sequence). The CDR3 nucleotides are TGTGCTAGCAGCTTAGGAGGCAGGGGGGACACAGATACGCAGTATTTT. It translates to CASSLGGRGDTDTQYF.

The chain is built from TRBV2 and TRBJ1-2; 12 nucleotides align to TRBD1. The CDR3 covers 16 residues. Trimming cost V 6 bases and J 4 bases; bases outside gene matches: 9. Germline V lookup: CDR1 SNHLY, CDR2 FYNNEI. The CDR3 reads CASSELGTGGPYGYTF. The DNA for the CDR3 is TGTGCCAGCAGCGAACTGGGGACAGGGGGCCCCTATGGCTACACCTTC.

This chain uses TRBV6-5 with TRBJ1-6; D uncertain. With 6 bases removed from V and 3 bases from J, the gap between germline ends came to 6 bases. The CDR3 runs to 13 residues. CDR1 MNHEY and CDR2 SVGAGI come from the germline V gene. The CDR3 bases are TGTGCCAGCAGGCGAAGCTATAATTCACCCCTCCACTTT. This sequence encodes CASRRSYNSPLHF.

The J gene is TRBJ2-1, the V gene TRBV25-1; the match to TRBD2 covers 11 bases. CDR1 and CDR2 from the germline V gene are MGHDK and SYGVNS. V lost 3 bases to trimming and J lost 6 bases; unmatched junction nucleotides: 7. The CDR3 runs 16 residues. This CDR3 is CASSDEGTSGLNEQFF. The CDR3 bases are TGTGCCAGCAGTGATGAAGGGACTAGCGGTCTCAATGAGCAGTTCTTC.

The CDR3 here is CASSLMPSRNEQFF. CDR3 nucleotides: TGTGCCAGCAGCTTAATGCCTAGTCGGAATGAGCAGTTCTTC. This chain connects TRBV7-3 to TRBJ2-1; D is unclear. The ends were cut back, 1 base at V and 7 bases at J, with 11 bases in the middle. From germline, CDR1 is SGHTA and CDR2 FQGTGA. This CDR3 has 14 residues.